This passage covers 19 T cell receptor beta chains from one sample sequenced in a study of OX40 agonist ivuxolimab in advanced cancers. The protocol was immunoSEQ multiplex PCR, while the TCRdb copy is restricted to in-frame clones and leaves out a portion. The profile shows about 68,000 clones, 80% to 90% of them singletons. Here the sequenced sample was CD4+ or CD8+ T cells sorted from blood, taken in a trial of the OX40 agonist ivuxolimab. Receptor source: an adult with an advanced solid tumor such as melanoma, head and neck, liver or kidney cancer.

The J gene is TRBJ2-2, the V gene TRBV6-5; no definite D call. Germline lookup yields CDR1 MNHEY and CDR2 SVGAGI. V shed 7 bases and J shed 8 bases, with 8 bases lying between them. There are 11 residues in the CDR3. CDR3 in amino acids: CASTRGGELFF. The DNA of the CDR3 is TGTGCCAGCACGAGAGGTGGGGAGCTGTTTTTT.

The V and J genes are TRBV7-2 and TRBJ2-3; no reliable D call. CDR1 is SGHTA, CDR2 FQGNSA, per germline. V was clipped by 0 bases and J by 5 bases, with 9 bases between them. The CDR3 sequence is 14 residues long. The CDR3 DNA follows: TGTGCCAGCAGCTTAGCGACTGGGCAAGATACGCAGTATTTT. The encoded protein is CASSLATGQDTQYF. The variable domain in full, completed from reference TRBV7-2 and TRBJ2-3, reads GAGVSQSPSNKVTEKGKDVELRCDPISGHTALYWYRQSLGQGLEFLIYFQGNSAPDKSGLPSDRFSAERTGGSVSTLTIQRTQQEDSAVYLCASSLATGQDTQYFGPGTRLTVL.

This clone was observed a single time. The rearrangement uses TRBV29-1 and TRBJ1-3, with D possibly matching TRBD1 (5 bases). The CDR3 covers 13 residues. The germline V gene has CDR1 SQVTM and CDR2 ANQGSEA. Trimming stripped 7 bases from V and 4 bases from J, with 14 bases between. This chain's CDR3 is CSASGTQGNTIYF. DNA for the CDR3: TGCAGCGCATCGGGGACGCAAGGAAACACCATATATTTT.

This clone came up a few times. Mismatch with germline at one junction end may stem from a read error. V and J are TRBV5-1 and TRBJ1-5; D remains ambiguous. The CDR3 is made up of 13 amino acids. Germline V CDR1 and CDR2: SGHRS, YFSETQ. The CDR3 is CASRLDSNQPQHF. As DNA, the CDR3 is TGCGCCAGCAGATTGGATAGCAATCAGCCCCAGCATTTT. The variable domain in full, with the rest retrieved from reference TRBV5-1 and TRBJ1-5, is KAGVTQTPRYLIKTRGQQVTLSCSPISGHRSVSWYQQTPGQGLQFLFEYFSETQRNKGNFPGRFSGRQFSNSRSEMNVSTLELGDSALYLCASRLDSNQPQHFGDGTRLSIL.

DNA of the CDR3: TGTGCCAGCACCTTTGGCGGGAGCGCAGATACGCAGTATTTT. Its protein product is CASTFGGSADTQYF. The rearrangement links TRBV7-9 to TRBJ2-3; 7 bases are shared with TRBD2. Per germline, CDR1 SEHNR and CDR2 FQNEAQ (reference sequence). The CDR3 has 14 amino acids. V shed 7 bases, J shed 4 bases, and the junction held 8 bases outside the gene matches. The entire variable domain, with the rest obtained from reference TRBV7-9 and TRBJ2-3, is as follows: DTGVSQNPRHKITKRGQNVTFRCDPISEHNRLYWYRQTLGQGPEFLTYFQNEAQLEKSRLLSDRFSAERPKGSFSTLEIQRTEQGDSAMYLCASTFGGSADTQYFGPGTRLTVL.

This sequence joins TRBV7-2 and TRBJ1-2; D not resolved. Germline values: CDR1 SGHTA, CDR2 FQGNSA. This CDR3 has 14 residues. Between the trimmed V and J ends, which lost 2 bases and 6 bases, there was a span of 13 bases. CDR3 DNA: TGTGCCAGCAGCTTAAGCTATAACGGGGATGGCTACACCTTC. This codes for CASSLSYNGDGYTF.

J is TRBJ1-2 and V is TRBV7-6; 8 bases agree with TRBD1. Germline lookup yields CDR1 SGHVS and CDR2 FNYEAQ. The V and J ends lost 4 bases and 7 bases, in that order; junction bases with no gene match: 8. The CDR3 has 14 residues. DNA for the CDR3: TGTGCCAGCAGCTCCAATTCAGGGGGCTTTGGCTACACCTTC. This codes for CASSSNSGGFGYTF.

This chain uses TRBV19 with TRBJ2-7; 10 bases line up with TRBD2. The CDR3 runs 17 residues. V lost 5 bases to trimming and J lost 3 bases; unmatched junction nucleotides: 13. Looked up from germline, CDR1 is LNHDA and CDR2 is SQIVND (reference sequence). For the CDR3, the DNA is TGTGCCAGTAGTTTGTGGTCTAGCGGGAGTAGAGTCTACGAGCAGTACTTC. Its protein product is CASSLWSSGSRVYEQYF.

The V gene is TRBV14, the J gene TRBJ2-1; 11 nucleotides match TRBD2. The CDR3 covers 16 residues. Germline lookup yields CDR1 SGHDN and CDR2 FVKESK. The J segment lost 3 bases and the V segment lost 5 bases, leaving 6 bases of the junction unmatched. The CDR3 nucleotides read TGTGCCAGCAGCGTCGGGACTAGCGGAAACTACAATGAGCAGTTCTTC. Amino acid sequence: CASSVGTSGNYNEQFF.

This clone was found once. The rearrangement joins TRBV23-1 to TRBJ1-2; TRBD1 matches 9 bases. TRBV23-1 is an ORF, with its function uncertain. The J segment lost 8 bases and the V segment lost 2 bases, leaving 12 bases of the junction unmatched. The CDR3 is made up of 16 amino acids. The CDR3 reads CASSQDTTGGERGYTF. CDR3 DNA: TGCGCCAGCAGTCAAGACACAACAGGGGGCGAGAGAGGCTACACCTTC.

The chain joins TRBV7-6 to TRBJ2-3; 11 bases align to TRBD2. The germline gives CDR1 SGHVS, CDR2 FNYEAQ. V was clipped by 1 base and J by 2 bases; unmatched bases: 11. The CDR3 length is 19 residues. CDR3 coding DNA: TGTGCCAGCAGCTTAGGGCTAGCGGGAGGCCTCCTACACACAGATACGCAGTATTTT. Its protein is CASSLGLAGGLLHTDTQYF.

The chain carries TRBV7-2 and TRBJ1-2; perhaps TRBD1 as D (5 bases). The CDR3 spans 15 residues. V shed 5 bases and J shed 5 bases, with 18 bases lying between them. The V gene's germline CDR1 is SGHTA and CDR2 FQGNSA. In DNA, the CDR3 is TGTGCCAGCAGCCCCCAGGGTTCGCCGGGGTATGGCTACACCTTC. Residues: CASSPQGSPGYGYTF. Using reference TRBV7-2 and TRBJ1-2 for the parts outside the CDR3, the full variable domain is GAGVSQSPSNKVTEKGKDVELRCDPISGHTALYWYRQSLGQGLEFLIYFQGNSAPDKSGLPSDRFSAERTGGSVSTLTIQRTQQEDSAVYLCASSPQGSPGYGYTFGSGTRLTVV.

The chain employs TRBV11-2 and TRBJ1-1; no definite D call. CDR1 is SGHAT and CDR2 is FQNNGV in the germline V gene. This CDR3 is 14 amino acids long. Trimming cost V 7 bases and J 3 bases, with 15 bases left between them. CDR3 bases: TGTGCCAGCACCCTGACCCCCGCGGACACTGAAGCTTTCTTT. This translates into CASTLTPADTEAFF.

This chain uses TRBV7-9 with TRBJ1-3; a weak D match, TRBD1 (6 bases). CDR1 is SEHNR and CDR2 is FQNEAQ in the germline V gene (reference sequence). Deletions cut 5 bases from V and 3 bases from J, with 14 bases between. This CDR3 region has 15 residues. In DNA form, the CDR3 reads TGTGCCAGCAGCACACAGGGAGCGGGTGGAAACACCATATATTTT. Protein: CASSTQGAGGNTIYF.

This clone appeared a single time. In DNA, the CDR3 is TGTGCCATCAGTACCCCGGGACAGAATGAAAAACTGTTTTTT. This gives the protein CAISTPGQNEKLFF. The chain employs TRBV10-3 and TRBJ1-4; 7 nucleotides line up with TRBD1. Trimming at V came to 5 bases and at J to 5 bases, leaving 5 bases not matched to a gene. CDR3 length: 14 amino acids. Germline lookup yields CDR1 ENHRY and CDR2 SYGVKD.

This chain connects TRBV6-5 to TRBJ2-7; D unresolved. Germline CDR1 and CDR2: MNHEY and SVGAGI. This CDR3 spans 13 amino acids. V lost 5 bases and J lost 4, with 12 bases in between. CDR3 region: CASSEPGSYEQYF. The CDR3 region has the DNA TGTGCCAGCAGTGAGCCAGGCTCATACGAGCAGTACTTC.

The chain carries TRBV7-6 and TRBJ2-3; D may be TRBD2 (5 bases). The CDR3 spans 17 residues. Germline V CDR1 and CDR2: SGHVS, FNYEAQ. With 5 bases removed from V and 0 bases from J, the gap between germline ends came to 18 bases. The CDR3 reads CASSLGLRSGSTDTQYF. The CDR3 DNA is TGTGCCAGCAGCCTCGGACTCCGCTCGGGAAGCACAGATACGCAGTATTTT.

This clone was counted a single time. The J gene is TRBJ2-2, the V gene TRBV27; TRBD1 matches at 12 bases. Germline V gene data show CDR1 as MNHEY and CDR2 as SMNVEV (reference sequence). With 3 bases clipped from V and 4 bases from J, the junction kept 9 bases outside the gene matches. The CDR3 has 18 amino acids. Here the CDR3 reads CASSLTGTGGAPTGELFF. Written as DNA, the CDR3 is TGTGCCAGCAGTTTGACGGGGACAGGGGGCGCTCCCACCGGGGAGCTGTTTTTT.

This clone was detected once. V and J are TRBV6-5 and TRBJ2-7; 9 nucleotides match TRBD1. This CDR3 is 13 amino acids long. The trim removed 6 bases at V and 6 bases at J, leaving 6 bases unmatched. CDR1 is MNHEY and CDR2 is SVGAGI in the germline V gene. The CDR3 DNA follows: TGTGCCAGCAGCATAAACAGGGGGCTCGAGCAGTACTTC. Amino acids: CASSINRGLEQYF.